The clone carrying this TCR beta chain has only one observation. The entry originates in a study of lymphopenia after photon versus proton radiotherapy. The CDR3 covers 17 residues. V dropped 2 bases and J dropped 0; count of bases not matched to a gene: 7. Germline V CDR1 and CDR2: SGHAT, FQDESV (reference sequence). The protocol was immunoSEQ multiplex PCR, while the TCRdb copy is restricted to in-frame clones and leaves out a portion. The sample consists of several thousand clones, 89% of them appearing once. The chain links TRBV11-1 to TRBJ1-1, with 9 bases identical to TRBD1. The source was peripheral blood, collected from a patient treated with photon-based radiotherapy. This sequence was found in a man aged 55 to 69 with cholangiocarcinoma. The CDR3 region is CASSLSGTGLMNTEAFF. The CDR3 DNA follows: TGTGCCAGCAGCTTATCCGGGACAGGGCTAATGAACACTGAAGCTTTCTTT.